The T cell receptor (beta chain) described here comes from a study of CD4 T cells in relation to SARS-CoV-2 and coronaviruses (dated by TCRdb to about 2021). In the study overall: In the ViraFEST assay, PBMCs were grown with antigen for 10 days, and TCR beta CDR3s were then sequenced to identify antigen-specific clonal expansions. An HIV-1 Nef peptide pool or a no-peptide culture served as the negative reference condition. HLA restriction was mapped for shared crossreactive spike epitopes using patient-derived lymphoblastoid cell lines. At the level of individual TCR clonotypes, the study measured memory CD4+ T cell crossreactivity between SARS-CoV-2 spike protein and common cold coronavirus spike proteins. The Adaptive Biotechnologies TCR-sequencing kit was used to sequence samples from a few pre-COVID donors and the naive versus memory experiments, while other data came from Illumina-based sequencing. Expansion assays from other donors in the study were sequenced with a different, Illumina-based TCR-beta assay.

The study at large found these results: Pre-pandemic and post-infection samples were not both contributed by any donor, so tracing of the source of pre-existing responses was limited. Crossreactive clones showed significantly weaker SARS-CoV-2-driven expansion than monoreactive clones, consistent with antigenic imprinting. Crossreactivity analysis centred on spike protein, so crossreactivity against other viral proteins was not assessed. Around three fifths of donors had memory CD4+ clonotypes that crossrecognized SARS-CoV-2 and at least one common cold coronavirus spike. Small numbers of patients and of tested TCRs were a limitation of the study.

Details on this clone: Its antigen has not been determined. No clone much larger than this one lies a single base away; base qualities are absent.

CD4+ T cells from unexposed donors were collected before the COVID-19 pandemic (2011-2018). The EasySep CD4+ T cell isolation kit was used to isolate CD4+ T cells once the cultures had run for under twelve days. As cell numbers permitted, CD4+ T cells from unexposed donors were tested for reactivity to SARS-CoV-2 S and N and to four common cold coronavirus spike pools. Each well held 2 million or so PBMCs cultured in IMDM containing roughly 5% human AB serum and roughly 9.4 IU/ml IL-2. Half of the culture medium was replaced with fresh IL-2-containing medium on days 3 and 7. Triplicate replicate wells were generally used for each peptide culture condition. Leukapheresis product for the unexposed donors was purchased commercially. Ficoll-Paque PLUS gradient centrifugation was used to isolate PBMCs from leukapheresis product or whole blood. The PBMCs went either fresh into the expansion assay or into cryopreservation at -140 degrees C. The QIAamp Micro DNA Kit was used to extract genomic DNA from the CD4+ T cells.

The germline V gene (reference sequence) provides CDR1 GTSNPN and CDR2 SVGIG. V loses 0 bases at its end and J loses 6 bases; junction bases beyond the gene matches: 4. CDR3 length: 16 amino acids, cysteine to phenylalanine. Just the 48-base CDR3 DNA is kept, in frame starting at base 1. Libraries were prepared through the immunoSEQ multiplex PCR assay. As for the original processing: During preprocessing, nonproductive sequences were removed, as were CDR3s that did not start with C, did not end with F or W, or were shorter than 7 amino acids. Antigen-specific clonotypes were called with the MANAFEST web app on the basis of expansion relative to the reference and to other culture wells. To be counted as positive, a clone had to show significant expansion compared with the reference culture, at an FDR below 0.05, in 2 of 3 replicate wells. Positive clones also required significant expansion versus all other tandem wells and an odds ratio above 5. CDR3 homology was quantified as pairwise Levenshtein distance, calculated with the stringdist R package after three terminal residues were trimmed from each end. Not all clones reach the TCRdb copy of this immuneACCESS table, which keeps in-frame sequences only. Checked studies attribute under half of the gap to unresolved V genes and leave the rest unexplained. That table furnishes V, J and clone size, whereas the DNA furnished D and trimming. Present in this sample are approximately 20,000 clones, 76% of which were seen just once. 15% to 20% of the sample goes to the ten largest clones.

This sequence originates from a human donor in good health. The sequence joins TRBV30 to TRBJ2-2; 13 central nucleotides agree with TRBD2. The sample taken for sequencing was CD4+ T cells from PBMCs, cultured in vitro. The CDR3 reads as follows: CAWSVGTSGMPGELFF. The nucleotides are TGTGCCTGGAGTGTCGGGACTAGCGGGATGCCCGGGGAGCTGTTTTTT. Reference TRBV30 and TRBJ2-2 proteins supply the regions before and after the CDR3; the full variable domain is: SQTIHQWPATLVQPVGSPLSLECTVEGTSNPNLYWYRQAAGRGLQLLFYSVGIGQISSEVPQNLSASRPQDRQFILSSKKLLLSDSGFYLCAWSVGTSGMPGELFFGEGSRLTVL.